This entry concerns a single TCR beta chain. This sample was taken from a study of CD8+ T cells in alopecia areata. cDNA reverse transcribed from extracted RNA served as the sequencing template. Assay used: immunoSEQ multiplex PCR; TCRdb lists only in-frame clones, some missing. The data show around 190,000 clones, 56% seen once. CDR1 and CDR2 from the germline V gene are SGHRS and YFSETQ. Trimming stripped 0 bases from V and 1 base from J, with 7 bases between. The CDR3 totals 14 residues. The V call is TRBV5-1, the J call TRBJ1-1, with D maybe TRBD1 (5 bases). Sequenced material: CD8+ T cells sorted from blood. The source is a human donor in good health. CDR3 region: CASSLEGQNTEAFF. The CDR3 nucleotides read TGCGCCAGCAGCTTGGAGGGGCAGAACACTGAAGCTTTCTTT.